Listed below are T cell receptor beta chains from one sample, sequenced in a study of read filtering for tumor transcriptome and immune sequencing. Each CDR3 protein gets one entry after TCRdb re-called the reads with MiXCR. The sample has under 80,000 distinct CDR3 sequences, about 19% seen once; the top ten hold about 14%. The sequencing sample was made of a population of CD138-negative cells sorted from bone marrow. Receptors originate from a donor at least 40 years old with multiple myeloma. CDR3s include the opening cysteine and the closing phenylalanine or tryptophan. The D gene is left open where the match is weak. Not every row has a clone size; where given, it reads once, few, many or a size class.

-	TRBV6-5	TRBJ2-3	-	CASSLAQASDTQYF	TGTGCCAGCAGTTTAGCACAGGCCTCAGATACGCAGTATTTT
-	TRBV20-1	TRBJ2-7	once	CSAASETNSYEQYF	TGCAGTGCTGCGTCCGAGACAAACTCCTACGAGCAGTACTTC
TRBD2	TRBV3-1	TRBJ2-3	-	CASSQEIQLAGGADTQYF	TGTGCCAGCAGCCAAGAAATTCAACTAGCGGGAGGCGCAGATACGCAGTATTTT
-	TRBV27	TRBJ2-5	many	CASSLSVETQYF	TGTGCCAGCAGTTTATCGGTTGAGACCCAGTACTTC
TRBD2	TRBV20-1	TRBJ2-1	few	CSARDPAGGNNEQFF	TGCAGTGCTAGAGACCCCGCGGGAGGCAACAATGAGCAGTTCTTC
TRBD1	TRBV29-1	TRBJ2-1	few	CSASGTGGYEQFF	TGCAGCGCCTCCGGGACAGGGGGTTATGAGCAGTTCTTC
-	TRBV27	TRBJ2-5	many	CASSFRDTKQETQYF	TGTGCCAGCAGTTTCCGGGACACAAAGCAAGAGACCCAGTACTTC
TRBD1	TRBV6-1	TRBJ1-1	-	CASNIGTVAFF	TGTGCCAGCAATATTGGGACAGTGGCTTTCTTT
-	TRBV19	TRBJ1-5	few	CASSIRTNQPQHF	TGTGCCAGTAGTATCAGGACGAATCAGCCCCAGCATTTT
TRBD1	TRBV27	TRBJ1-1	many	CASSAYRGRGTEAFF	TGTGCCAGCAGTGCTTACAGGGGGAGAGGCACTGAAGCTTTCTTT
TRBD2	TRBV12-3/TRBV12-4	TRBJ2-2	many	CASSQGSGRVTGELFF	TGTGCCAGCAGCCAGGGTAGCGGGAGGGTAACCGGGGAGCTGTTTTTT
-	TRBV7-8	TRBJ2-4	many	CASSLGLAKNIQYF	TGTGCCAGCAGCTTAGGACTAGCCAAAAACATTCAGTACTTC
TRBD2	TRBV7-3	TRBJ2-3	many	CASSPTGTTDTQYF	TGTGCCAGCAGCCCTACCGGGACTACCGATACGCAGTATTTT
TRBD2	TRBV7-3	TRBJ2-1	many	CASSLGSGGGSYNEQFF	TGTGCCAGCAGCTTAGGGAGTGGCGGGGGTTCCTACAATGAGCAGTTCTTC
TRBD1	TRBV7-6	TRBJ2-2	many	CASSLVSPGTGGTGELFF	TGTGCCAGCAGCTTGGTTAGTCCGGGGACAGGAGGCACCGGGGAGCTGTTTTTT
TRBD1	TRBV7-9	TRBJ1-3	-	CASSLATGGTGNTIYF	TGTGCCAGCAGCTTAGCGACAGGGGGCACTGGAAACACCATATATTTT
-	TRBV11-3	TRBJ2-2	-	CASSKLTGTGELFF	TGTGCCAGCAGCAAACTGACCGGCACCGGGGAGCTGTTTTTT
TRBD1	TRBV5-1	TRBJ2-1	-	CASRETTGSEQFF	TGCGCCAGCAGAGAAACGACAGGGTCAGAGCAGTTCTTC
TRBD2	TRBV20-1	TRBJ2-7	many	CSASGLAGEQYF	TGCAGTGCTAGCGGACTAGCGGGCGAGCAGTACTTC
TRBD1	TRBV6-1	TRBJ2-3	few	CASSENRGTDTQYF	TGTGCCAGCAGTGAAAACAGGGGAACAGATACGCAGTATTTT
TRBD1	TRBV29-1	TRBJ2-7	many	CSEQDRGVHEQYF	TGCAGCGAGCAGGACAGGGGAGTCCACGAGCAGTACTTC
-	TRBV9	TRBJ1-2	many	CASSVDTNYYGYTF	TGTGCCAGCAGCGTAGACACCAACTATTATGGCTACACCTTC
TRBD1	TRBV5-1	TRBJ1-5	-	CASSTGQGNKPQHF	TGCGCCAGCAGCACGGGACAGGGCAATAAGCCCCAGCATTTT
-	TRBV5-5	TRBJ1-1	many	CASSLGNAAHTEAFF	TGTGCCAGCAGCCTGGGGAATGCGGCACACACTGAAGCTTTCTTT
-	TRBV6-2/TRBV6-3	TRBJ1-5	few	CASSHGQLGNQPQHF	TGTGCCAGCAGTCATGGACAGCTGGGCAATCAGCCCCAGCATTTT
-	TRBV7-2	TRBJ1-4	-	CASSSRAGPGQKLFF	TGTGCCAGCAGCTCAAGGGCAGGACCCGGGCAAAAACTGTTTTTT
TRBD2	TRBV20-1	TRBJ2-1	-	CSANGGIAGYNEQFF	TGCAGTGCTAACGGCGGGATAGCGGGGTATAATGAGCAGTTCTTC
TRBD1	TRBV3-1	TRBJ2-1	-	CASSHLKRDRGNNEQFF	TGTGCCAGCAGCCATCTAAAAAGGGACAGGGGGAACAATGAGCAGTTCTTC
TRBD2	TRBV28	TRBJ2-5	many	CASGSGGRARETQYF	TGTGCCAGCGGGTCTGGCGGGAGGGCCCGTGAGACCCAGTACTTC
-	TRBV5-5	TRBJ1-1	many	CASSLGEGTEAFF	TGTGCCAGCAGCTTAGGGGAGGGGACTGAAGCTTTCTTT
-	TRBV7-2	TRBJ2-7	many	CASSLAGGSETYEQYF	TGTGCCAGCAGCTTAGCAGGCGGATCCGAGACGTACGAGCAGTACTTC
-	TRBV19	TRBJ2-7	few	CASSYAVNSYEQYF	TGTGCCAGTAGTTATGCAGTAAACTCCTACGAGCAGTACTTC
-	TRBV11-2	TRBJ2-2	many	CASSLVGTSRTGELFF	TGTGCCAGCAGCTTAGTTGGGACATCTAGAACCGGGGAGCTGTTTTTT
TRBD2	TRBV29-1	TRBJ2-3	many	CSGRLAASTDTQYF	TGCAGCGGAAGACTAGCGGCTAGCACAGATACGCAGTATTTT
-	TRBV7-2	TRBJ1-2	many	CASSLSQFYGYTF	TGTGCCAGCAGCCTATCCCAGTTCTATGGCTACACCTTC
-	TRBV20-1	TRBJ2-1	many	CSARLGGAGYNEQFF	TGCAGTGCTAGATTGGGGGGGGCCGGTTACAATGAGCAGTTCTTC
TRBD2	TRBV20-1	TRBJ2-3	-	CSASLPGGLTDTQYF	TGCAGTGCTAGTCTCCCGGGGGGTCTAACAGATACGCAGTATTTT
-	TRBV12-3/TRBV12-4	TRBJ1-5	few	CASSPIYSNQPQHF	TGTGCCAGCAGTCCGATCTATAGCAATCAGCCCCAGCATTTT
-	TRBV4-1	TRBJ1-4	many	CASSTRRAEKLFF	TGCGCCAGCAGCACACGACGGGCCGAAAAACTGTTTTTT
TRBD2	TRBV27	TRBJ2-7	many	CASSLWGGSGGMEQYF	TGTGCCAGCAGTTTATGGGGCGGTAGCGGGGGGATGGAGCAGTACTTC
-	TRBV30	TRBJ1-2	-	CAWSGSQGGYTF	TGTGCCTGGAGTGGTAGTCAGGGGGGCTACACCTTC
-	TRBV5-5	TRBJ2-2	many	CASSLQAGELFF	TGTGCCAGCAGTCTGCAGGCAGGGGAGCTGTTTTTT
-	TRBV6-1	TRBJ2-2	many	CASVKGWTGELFF	TGTGCCAGCGTGAAGGGTTGGACCGGGGAGCTGTTTTTT
-	TRBV3-1	TRBJ2-7	many	CASSQGSGYEQYF	TGTGCCAGCAGCCAAGGATCTGGCTACGAGCAGTACTTC
-	TRBV3-1	TRBJ2-5	many	CASSQEGRETQYF	TGTGCCAGCAGCCAAGAAGGCAGAGAGACCCAGTACTTC
-	TRBV7-6	TRBJ2-5	many	CASSLYREGETQYF	TGTGCCAGCAGTCTCTACAGGGAAGGAGAGACCCAGTACTTC
-	TRBV12-3/TRBV12-4	TRBJ1-5	-	CASSFEGRGQPQHF	TGTGCCAGCAGTTTTGAGGGGAGGGGTCAGCCCCAGCATTTT